A single TCR beta chain is shown here with its context. The clone's antigen remains unknown. No much larger clone is present one base from it, and per-base qualities are unavailable. The data stem from a study of immune evolution from preneoplasia to lung adenocarcinoma listed by TCRdb under 2021. Study-level background: HLA loss of heterozygosity was observed in around 7.5%, 14% and 36% of AIS, MIA and ADC lesions, respectively, and was not observed in any AAH lesions. The study used immune gene expression, TCR sequencing and multiplex immunofluorescence to profile the immune contexture of lung adenocarcinoma precursors and invasive adenocarcinoma. Resected precursor lesions (AAH, AIS, MIA) and invasive adenocarcinomas were each compared against paired morphologically normal lung tissue. Sample size was determined by specimen availability and not by a prior power calculation. Whole exome sequencing and methylation data from the same cohort of nodules were integrated with the immune data. In total, the cohort included some 54 patients with pulmonary nodules, all of whom underwent surgical resection. TCR sequencing data were obtained from more than 45 patients. According to the study, about 99 samples went through TCR sequencing. POLYSOLVER was used to infer Class I HLA alleles from exome data, and LOHHLA was used to detect allele-specific HLA loss. Results the study describes overall, beyond this receptor: The findings were based on association rather than direct causation, and larger cohorts with long-term follow-up and longitudinal biopsies were deemed needed. Top T cell clone frequencies were highest in normal lung and appeared to decrease progressively from AAH through AIS, MIA and invasive adenocarcinoma. Because all patients came from Japan and China, whether the findings apply to Western populations was uncertain. KRAS-mutant nodules showed the highest T cell clonality compared with EGFR-mutant or double wild-type lesions. The highest clonality was observed in normal lung, whereas higher T cell density and diversity but lower clonality appeared to be present in later-stage lesions.

Between 2014 and 2017, the patients underwent resection in either Japan or China. The histologic diagnosis of each case was independently confirmed on H&E slides by two lung cancer pathologists. For nucleic acid extraction, premalignant or tumor cells were enriched by macro-dissection following pathologic assessment. FFPE tissue was used for DNA isolation with the AllPrep DNA/RNA FFPE Kit. The germline V gene specifies SGDLS as CDR1 and YYNGEE as CDR2. Between the V and J ends, shortened by 3 bases and 0 bases respectively, the junction contains 16 bases. From the cysteine through the phenylalanine, the CDR3 covers 17 amino acids. Of all the DNA, just the CDR3 is kept, 51 bases in frame from base 1. Using the immunoSEQ hsTCRbeta Kit, TCR beta CDR3 regions were sequenced from DNA. In the source study's methods: The ImmunoSEQ Analyzer was used to analyse the TCR sequencing data. T cell clonality was defined as 1 minus Pielou's evenness, calculated on productive rearrangements. T cell diversity was measured with the inverse Simpson index on productive templates. T cell density was expressed as TCR beta template counts normalized to usable DNA, with usable DNA estimated by amplifying and sequencing housekeeping genes. TCR metrics were compared across histologic stages using two-sided Kruskal-Wallis tests. Entries here come from immuneACCESS through TCRdb and include only in-frame sequences with V and J called. Some clones fail to appear in such tables; in the studies checked, an unresolved V gene covers under half of the shortfall, and the cause of the remainder is unknown. From that table come the V and J calls and clone size; the DNA was used to work out D and trimming. The sample has under 7,000 clones on record, roughly 73% of them singletons. The leading ten clones occupy about 9.8% of the sample.

The V and J segments used are TRBV9 and TRBJ1-5; the D gene is perhaps TRBD1, on 5 matching bases. The sample taken for sequencing was FFPE lung adenocarcinoma in situ tissue. This specimen's cell subset or site label, per the study, means: preinvasive adenocarcinoma in situ (AIS). The sequence was collected from a donor at least 70 years old with lung adenocarcinoma. The nucleotide sequence is TGTGCCAGCAGCGGCGACAGTACCTCTTATAGCAATCAGCCCCAGCATTTT. This gives the protein CASSGDSTSYSNQPQHF.